Each of the 6 T cell receptor beta chains below was sequenced from the same sample in a study of blood T cell repertoires in COVID-19. This table comes from immunoSEQ multiplex PCR, and its TCRdb copy is limited to in-frame clones, with some not included. The sample records more than 110,000 clones, approximately 87% being singletons. Sequencing was done on a sample of peripheral blood. The receptors stem from a human donor in a cohort sampled during active COVID-19.

The chain carries TRBV4-1 and TRBJ1-1; TRBD1 aligns across 7 bases. The CDR3 totals 14 residues. V was clipped by 6 bases and J by 0 bases; unmatched bases: 4. Germline CDR1 and CDR2: MGHRA and YSYEKL. The CDR3 here is CASRPQGVNTEAFF. The CDR3 bases are TGCGCCAGCAGGCCCCAGGGGGTGAACACTGAAGCTTTCTTT.

This clone was observed a handful of times. The V gene is TRBV7-9, the J gene TRBJ1-3; D may be TRBD1 (5 bases). CDR3 length: 15 residues. Germline V gives CDR1 SEHNR, CDR2 FQNEAQ (reference sequence). The V end was cut by 4 bases, the J end by 2 bases, with 12 bases between. In DNA, the CDR3 is TGTGCCAGCAGCTCGCAGGGAACAACTGGAAACACCATATATTTT. Translated: CASSSQGTTGNTIYF.

The chain recombines TRBV19 with TRBJ1-5; 8 positions match TRBD1. The CDR3 runs 15 residues. Trimming removed 5 bases from V and 7 bases from J; junction bases left unmatched: 10. CDR1 is LNHDA and CDR2 is SQIVND in the germline V gene (reference sequence). The CDR3 protein is CASSSQGAGHQPQHF. CDR3 DNA sequence: TGTGCCAGTAGTTCCCAGGGGGCGGGTCACCAGCCCCAGCATTTT.

CDR3 sequence: CARWRRDDYEQYV. The CDR3 nucleotides are TGTGCCAGGTGGCGGAGAGACGACTACGAGCAGTACGTC. The chain uses TRBV6-4 and TRBJ2-7; D remains unclear. The CDR3 sequence is 13 residues long. The V and J ends lost 9 bases and 3 bases respectively, with 15 bases between them. Germline V gene sequence: CDR1 MRHNA, CDR2 SNTAGT.

The rearrangement joins TRBV7-9 to TRBJ2-1, with a possible D match to TRBD2 (5 bases). Germline V gene sequence: CDR1 SEHNR, CDR2 FQNEAQ (reference sequence). This CDR3 is built from 16 residues. Trimming took 1 base from V and 3 from J, leaving 13 bases between them. CDR3 protein: CASSLGSMDFYNEQFF. The CDR3 DNA sequence: TGTGCCAGCAGCTTAGGTAGCATGGACTTCTACAATGAGCAGTTCTTC.

This chain uses TRBV9 with TRBJ2-5; D is unclear. CDR1 is SGDLS, CDR2 YYNGEE, per germline. CDR3 length: 14 amino acids. Trimming cost V 0 bases and J 2 bases, with 8 bases left between them. CDR3 loop: CASSVDPRQETQYF. Here the CDR3 DNA reads TGTGCCAGCAGCGTAGATCCCAGGCAAGAGACCCAGTACTTC.